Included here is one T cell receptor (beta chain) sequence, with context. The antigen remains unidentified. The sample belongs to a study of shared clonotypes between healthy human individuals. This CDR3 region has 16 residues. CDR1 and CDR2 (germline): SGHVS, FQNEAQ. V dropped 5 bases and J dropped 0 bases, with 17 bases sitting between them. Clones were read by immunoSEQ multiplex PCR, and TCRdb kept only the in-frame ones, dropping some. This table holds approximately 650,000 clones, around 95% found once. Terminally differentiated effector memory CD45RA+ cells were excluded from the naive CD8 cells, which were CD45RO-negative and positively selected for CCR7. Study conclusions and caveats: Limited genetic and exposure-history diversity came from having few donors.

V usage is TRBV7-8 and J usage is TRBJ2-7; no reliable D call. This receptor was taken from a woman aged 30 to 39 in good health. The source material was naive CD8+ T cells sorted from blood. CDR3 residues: CASSLVTGVGSYEQYF. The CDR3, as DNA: TGTGCCAGCAGCCTAGTTACGGGCGTAGGCTCCTACGAGCAGTACTTC.